This is a list of T cell receptor beta chains from one sample in a study of blood T cell repertoires in COVID-19. Using immunoSEQ multiplex PCR, the repertoire was profiled, and TCRdb retains in-frame clones only, with some absent. The sample consists of about 31,000 clones, 88% of them appearing once. Sequencing was carried out using peripheral blood. These receptors came from a man aged 55-75 years with COVID-19, enrolled during active disease. Both conserved end residues are part of each CDR3. The order of the fields is D gene, J gene, V gene, CDR3 protein, CDR3 DNA. D genes are given only for firm matches.

D gene: NA
J gene: TRBJ2-1
V gene: TRBV3-1/TRBV3-2
CDR3 protein: CASSPMGHFRGSNEQFF
CDR3 DNA: TGTGCCAGCAGCCCGATGGGACATTTTAGGGGCTCCAATGAGCAGTTCTTC

D gene: TRBD2
J gene: TRBJ2-3
V gene: TRBV6-5
CDR3 protein: CASGTSGGPDTQYF
CDR3 DNA: TGTGCCAGCGGGACTAGCGGGGGGCCAGATACGCAGTATTTT

D gene: TRBD2
J gene: TRBJ2-7
V gene: TRBV27
CDR3 protein: CASSTTPGLVTHEQYF
CDR3 DNA: TGTGCCAGCAGCACGACACCGGGACTAGTTACCCACGAGCAGTACTTC

D gene: NA
J gene: TRBJ2-1
V gene: TRBV7-2
CDR3 protein: CASSRLVLDNEQFF
CDR3 DNA: TGTGCCAGCAGTAGACTAGTTTTGGACAATGAGCAGTTCTTC

D gene: TRBD2
J gene: TRBJ2-7
V gene: TRBV4-2
CDR3 protein: CASSQDKAGAYEQYF
CDR3 DNA: TGTGCCAGCAGCCAAGATAAGGCGGGAGCCTACGAGCAGTACTTC

D gene: NA
J gene: TRBJ2-7
V gene: TRBV5-1
CDR3 protein: CASSPDSNYEQYF
CDR3 DNA: TGCGCCAGCAGCCCCGACTCAAACTACGAGCAGTACTTC

D gene: TRBD2
J gene: TRBJ2-3
V gene: TRBV13
CDR3 protein: CATHRPGLAGADTQYF
CDR3 DNA: TGTGCCACCCATCGACCGGGACTAGCGGGAGCAGATACGCAGTATTTT

D gene: TRBD1
J gene: TRBJ1-6
V gene: TRBV19
CDR3 protein: CASRTGTYNSPLHF
CDR3 DNA: TGTGCCAGTCGGACAGGAACCTATAATTCACCCCTCCACTTT

D gene: NA
J gene: TRBJ2-7
V gene: TRBV7-2
CDR3 protein: CASSLGQTSSYEQYF
CDR3 DNA: TGTGCCAGCAGCTTAGGGCAGACAAGCTCCTACGAGCAGTACTTC

D gene: TRBD1
J gene: TRBJ2-2
V gene: TRBV11-2
CDR3 protein: CASSSDRVVGGELFF
CDR3 DNA: TGTGCCAGCAGTTCCGACAGGGTGGTTGGCGGGGAGCTGTTTTTT

D gene: NA
J gene: TRBJ1-1
V gene: TRBV30
CDR3 protein: CACLPPADTEAFF
CDR3 DNA: TGTGCCTGCCTTCCCCCCGCAGACACTGAAGCTTTCTTT

D gene: NA
J gene: TRBJ2-7
V gene: TRBV29-1
CDR3 protein: CSVYLGSYEQYF
CDR3 DNA: TGCAGCGTGTACCTCGGCTCCTACGAGCAGTACTTC

D gene: TRBD1
J gene: TRBJ1-6
V gene: TRBV5-4
CDR3 protein: CASMPQGVDSPLHF
CDR3 DNA: TGTGCCAGCATGCCACAGGGGGTGGATTCACCCCTCCACTTT

D gene: TRBD1
J gene: TRBJ1-1
V gene: TRBV5-1
CDR3 protein: CASSPGGTGSYKAFF
CDR3 DNA: TGCGCCAGCAGCCCCGGAGGGACAGGGAGTTATAAAGCTTTCTTT

D gene: NA
J gene: TRBJ1-2
V gene: TRBV27
CDR3 protein: CASSSSEGGYTF
CDR3 DNA: TGTGCCAGCAGTTCCTCAGAGGGTGGCTACACCTTC

D gene: TRBD1
J gene: TRBJ1-4
V gene: TRBV7-6
CDR3 protein: CASSLGTGGEKLFF
CDR3 DNA: TGTGCCAGCAGCTTAGGGACAGGGGGCGAAAAACTGTTTTTT

D gene: NA
J gene: TRBJ2-5
V gene: TRBV19
CDR3 protein: CASRQSGETQYF
CDR3 DNA: TGTGCCAGCCGACAGTCCGGGGAGACCCAGTACTTC